These 18 T cell receptor beta chains originate from one sample sequenced in a study of T cells in Graves' hyperthyroidism and ophthalmopathy. RNA transcripts served as the template for amplifying TCR beta CDR3 regions. HTBI primers were employed in a first-round RT-PCR of the TCR CDR3. Using its own MiXCR run on the multiplex PCR reads, TCRdb lists one record per CDR3 protein. The sample shows approximately 710,000 distinct CDR3 sequences, around 15% of them seen only once. The source material was blood. These receptors originate from a man aged 50 to 59 with Graves' hyperthyroidism.

This clonotype was detected ten times or more. V gene TRBV28 combines with J gene TRBJ1-1; D ambiguous. Germline-derived CDR1 and CDR2 are MDHEN and SYDVKM. V was shortened by 7 bases and J by 5 bases, with 17 bases between the two germline ends. This CDR3 is 14 amino acids long. The CDR3 sequence: CASIGVRGLTEAFF. CDR3 DNA: TGTGCCAGCATTGGGGTGCGGGGTTTGACTGAAGCTTTCTTT.

V and J are TRBV6-1 and TRBJ2-6; D is unclear. The CDR3 loop spans 16 amino acids. Deletions cut 1 base from V and 3 bases from J, with 10 bases between. CDR1 and CDR2 from the germline V gene are MNHNS and SASEGT. In DNA form, the CDR3 reads TGTGCCAGCAGTGAAGGTTTAGGGATTGGGGCCAACGTCCTGACTTTC. It translates to CASSEGLGIGANVLTF.

The V and J genes are TRBV7-2 and TRBJ1-4; no clear D gene. The germline V gene encodes CDR1 SGHTA and CDR2 FQGNSA. This CDR3 spans 14 amino acids. Trimming took 1 base from V and 8 from J, leaving 11 bases between them. The chain's CDR3 is CASSLDPVKEKLFF. As DNA, the CDR3 is TGTGCCAGCAGCTTAGATCCGGTTAAAGAAAAACTGTTTTTT.

Points on this clonotype: A much larger clone differs from this one at a single base, so this may be a read error. The V and J genes are TRBV28 and TRBJ2-1; 10 bases match TRBD2. From germline, CDR1 is MDHEN and CDR2 SYDVKM. CDR3 length: 15 amino acids. CDR3 amino acids: CASSFTSGMDDERFF. Written as DNA, the CDR3 is TGTGCCAGCAGTTTCACTAGCGGGATGGACGATGAGCGGTTCTTC.

This clonotype was counted between two and nine times. This chain uses TRBV6-5 with TRBJ2-5, with a possible D match to TRBD1 (6 bases). Between the trimmed V and J ends, which lost 1 base and 1 base, there was a span of 10 bases. The germline CDR1 and CDR2 sequences are MNHEY and SVGAGI. This CDR3 has 15 amino acids. DNA of the CDR3: TGTGCCAGCAGTTACTTAAGGACAGCCCAAGAGACCCAGTACTTC. This sequence encodes CASSYLRTAQETQYF.

The chain combines TRBV6-1 with TRBJ2-7; D tentatively reads TRBD1 or TRBD2 (6 bases each). V lost 7 bases, J lost 4 bases, and 20 bases lay in between. CDR1 and CDR2 from the germline V gene are MNHNS and SASEGT. The CDR3 has 15 residues. The CDR3 nucleotides read TGTGCCAGCAATAAGGGGGGACTGGAAACTTACGAGCAGTACTTC. Translated, it gives CASNKGGLETYEQYF.

Many counts were recorded for this clonotype. The V and J genes are TRBV9 and TRBJ1-3; unclear D gene. The germline V and J ends were trimmed by 3 bases and 4 bases, with 11 bases remaining between them. Germline CDR1 is SGDLS and CDR2 is YYNGEE. The CDR3 is 14 amino acids. CDR3 in amino acids: CASSARTVGNTIYF. CDR3 nucleotides: TGTGCCAGCAGCGCCAGGACGGTCGGAAACACCATATATTTT.

This clonotype was seen ten or more times. CDR3 sequence reads: CASSTQTGISSYEQYF. The DNA for the CDR3 is TGCGCCAGCAGCACACAGACAGGGATCAGCTCCTACGAGCAGTACTTC. The rearrangement joins TRBV5-1 to TRBJ2-7; the match to TRBD1 covers 7 bases. There are 16 residues in the CDR3. Germline V gene data show CDR1 as SGHRS and CDR2 as YFSETQ. J lost 0 bases, V lost 4 bases, and 10 bases had no gene match. The full variable domain, in which reference TRBV5-1 and TRBJ2-7 provide the parts outside the CDR3, is KAGVTQTPRYLIKTRGQQVTLSCSPISGHRSVSWYQQTPGQGLQFLFEYFSETQRNKGNFPGRFSGRQFSNSRSEMNVSTLELGDSALYLCASSTQTGISSYEQYFGPGTRLTVT.

This clonotype has more than one count but fewer than ten. The chain uses TRBV6-1 and TRBJ1-5; 7 bases are shared with TRBD1. The length of the CDR3 is 15 residues. V lost 5 bases and J lost 2; bases outside the gene matches: 6. The germline V gene encodes CDR1 MNHNS and CDR2 SASEGT. This CDR3 reads CASSTTGRGNQPQHF. CDR3 coding DNA: TGTGCCAGCAGTACGACAGGGAGAGGCAATCAGCCCCAGCATTTT.

This chain connects TRBV4-1 to TRBJ1-5; no clear D. This CDR3 spans 16 amino acids. CDR1 is MGHRA, CDR2 YSYEKL, per germline. V was pared by 1 base and J by 3 bases, with 13 bases between. This CDR3 reads CASSQVMGADNQPQHF. As DNA, the CDR3 is TGCGCCAGCAGCCAAGTGATGGGCGCCGACAATCAGCCCCAGCATTTT.

This clonotype was detected many times. This chain connects TRBV2 to TRBJ2-3, with 9 bases identical to TRBD2. Germline CDR1 is SNHLY and CDR2 is FYNNEI. J was trimmed by 5 bases and V by 6 bases; bases with no gene match: 6. The CDR3 consists of 14 residues. CDR3 in DNA: TGTGCCAGCAGGCCCTTACTAGCGGGAGATACGCAGTATTTT. It codes for CASRPLLAGDTQYF.

The rearrangement joins TRBV19 to TRBJ1-1; weak D call: TRBD1 (5 bases). Germline assignment: CDR1 LNHDA and CDR2 SQIVND (reference sequence). Trimming took off 7 bases at V and 1 base at J, with 13 bases between the two ends. The CDR3 is 14 amino acids. In nucleotides, the CDR3 is TGTGCCAGTATAGGGACGGGCCGGAACACTGAAGCTTTCTTT. The encoded protein is CASIGTGRNTEAFF.

The rearrangement joins TRBV7-9 to TRBJ2-1; D gene unclear. Trimming left V 4 bases short and J 11 bases short, with 21 bases between. Germline lookup yields CDR1 SEHNR and CDR2 FQNEAQ (reference sequence). The CDR3 has 15 residues. CDR3 in amino acids: CASSSTRNGTMKQFF. The DNA for the CDR3 is TGTGCCAGCAGCTCCACCCGGAACGGAACAATGAAGCAGTTCTTC. Looking up the rest from reference TRBV7-9 and TRBJ2-1 gives the full variable domain: DTGVSQNPRHKITKRGQNVTFRCDPISEHNRLYWYRQTLGQGPEFLTYFQNEAQLEKSRLLSDRFSAERPKGSFSTLEIQRTEQGDSAMYLCASSSTRNGTMKQFFGPGTRLTVL.

In this sample, this clonotype turned up many times. J is TRBJ2-2 and V is TRBV7-6; D gene unclear. V gave up 3 bases and J gave up 1 base, with 12 bases separating them. There are 16 residues in the CDR3. Germline V lookup: CDR1 SGHVS, CDR2 FNYEAQ. The CDR3: CASSFGRKKNTGELFF. The CDR3 bases are TGTGCCAGCAGCTTTGGACGGAAGAAGAACACCGGGGAGCTGTTTTTT.

Of note for this clonotype: This may be a read error: a much more frequent sequence differs by one nucleotide. V usage is TRBV20-1 and J usage is TRBJ2-7; 7 positions match TRBD2. The germline V gene encodes CDR1 DFQATT and CDR2 SNEGSKA (reference sequence). The V segment lost 0 bases and the J segment 0 bases; nucleotides outside the gene matches: 2. The CDR3 runs to 14 residues. Here the CDR3 DNA reads TGCAGTGCTAGAGATCGCGGGAGCTCCTACGAGCAGTACTTC. Amino acid sequence: CSARDRGSSYEQYF.

This clonotype was counted many times. The CDR3, as DNA: TGTGCCAGCAGTGTAGAACGGACAGGGGCGCAACAGACCCAGTACTTC. Its translation is CASSVERTGAQQTQYF. The chain links TRBV2 to TRBJ2-5; 9 nucleotides line up with TRBD1. Per the germline V gene, CDR1 is SNHLY and CDR2 is FYNNEI. Losses at the gene ends were 4 bases for V and 6 bases for J; bases not matched to a gene: 12. The CDR3 loop spans 16 amino acids.

This clonotype has a count of ten or more. The chain employs TRBV28 and TRBJ2-7; D gene ambiguous. Trimming took off 5 bases at V and 6 bases at J, with 14 bases between the two ends. This CDR3 has 13 residues. CDR1 is MDHEN, CDR2 SYDVKM, per germline. The CDR3 is CASSPNGFSEQYF. CDR3 DNA sequence: TGTGCCAGCAGTCCGAACGGGTTTAGCGAGCAGTACTTC.

This clonotype was counted ten times or more. The chain is built from TRBV28 and TRBJ2-4; D is perhaps TRBD1 (6 bases). This CDR3 spans 17 amino acids. With 6 bases removed from V and 0 bases from J, the gap between germline ends came to 18 bases. Germline CDR1 reads MDHEN; CDR2 reads SYDVKM. In DNA, the CDR3 is TGTGCCAGCAGGCCCTATCAGGGGTTTGGAGCCAAAAACATTCAGTACTTC. This gives the protein CASRPYQGFGAKNIQYF.